Following are 20 T cell receptor beta chains from one sample sequenced in a study of regulatory T cells in long-lasting Graves disease. This sample's time point: newly diagnosed GD, antithyroid drugs for less than 3 months. After RNA was extracted from PBMCs, the TCR library was made from it. With iRepertoire HTBI primers and Arm-PCR of CDR3 regions, TCR beta libraries were built. One entry per CDR3 protein results from TCRdb running MiXCR on the multiplex PCR reads. Here the sample spans 350,000 to 450,000 distinct CDR3 sequences, under 15% being singletons. These same records also appear under a second study, on T cells in Graves' hyperthyroidism and ophthalmopathy.

The sequences come from peripheral blood mononuclear cells (PBMCs), collected at new diagnosis, from a patient treated with antithyroid drugs. These receptors all come from a woman aged 25 to 39 with Graves disease.

This clonotype was picked up many times. V is TRBV19 and J is TRBJ2-1; 9 positions match TRBD2. The trim removed 3 bases at V and 10 bases at J, leaving 7 bases unmatched. CDR1 LNHDA and CDR2 SQIVND come from the germline V gene (reference sequence). This CDR3 spans 14 amino acids. CDR3 bases: TGTGCCAGTAGTATTTTAGCGGGAGTCAGCGAGCAGTTCTTC. Translation gives CASSILAGVSEQFF.

This clonotype was seen at least ten times. V usage is TRBV27 and J usage is TRBJ2-1; D perhaps matches TRBD2 (6 bases). The V gene lost 5 bases and the J gene lost 10 bases, with 9 bases spanning the gap. CDR3 length equals 11 residues. CDR1 is MNHEY, CDR2 SMNVEV, per germline (reference sequence). The chain's CDR3 is CASSRGREQFF. The CDR3 bases are TGTGCCAGCAGTAGAGGGAGGGAGCAGTTCTTC.

This clonotype was detected a few times. CDR3 sequence (DNA): TGTGCCAGCCACCAAAGGCGCTCGAACACTGAAGCTTTCTTT. Its protein product is CASHQRRSNTEAFF. The chain is built from TRBV18 and TRBJ1-1; unclear D gene. The CDR3 has 14 amino acids. Germline values: CDR1 KGHSH, CDR2 LQKENI. Trimming shortened V by 8 bases and J by 1 base, and 14 bases separated the two germline ends.

The genes are TRBV6-1 and TRBJ2-1; maybe TRBD2 (6 bases). The CDR3 has 14 residues. V shed 6 bases and J shed 4 bases, with 13 bases lying between them. Germline V gene sequence: CDR1 MNHNS, CDR2 SASEGT. The CDR3 DNA follows: TGTGCCAGCAGCTTTAGCGGAGATTACAATGAGCAGTTCTTC. Encoded protein: CASSFSGDYNEQFF.

The V call is TRBV15, the J call TRBJ1-1, with 9 bases aligning to TRBD1. This CDR3 region has 18 residues. V lost 3 bases, J lost 0 bases, and 11 bases stayed unmatched. The germline V gene encodes CDR1 LNHNV and CDR2 YYDKDF (reference sequence). The DNA of the CDR3 is TGTGCCACCAGCAGCTTGGGACAGGGAACTAGTATGAACACTGAAGCTTTCTTT. It yields the protein CATSSLGQGTSMNTEAFF.

This clonotype was recorded many times. This chain connects TRBV2 to TRBJ2-7; no clear D. V was clipped by 2 bases and J by 5 bases, with 7 bases between them. The germline CDR1 and CDR2 sequences are SNHLY and FYNNEI. This CDR3 has 12 residues. CDR3 amino acids: CASSETANEQYF. CDR3 coding DNA: TGTGCCAGCAGTGAAACCGCAAACGAGCAGTACTTC.

This clonotype was counted many times. V and J are TRBV20-1 and TRBJ2-1; the D gene is possibly TRBD2 (6 bases). Germline-derived CDR1 and CDR2 are DFQATT and SNEGSKA (reference sequence). V was cut by 5 bases and J by 5 bases, with 19 bases left in between. CDR3 length equals 15 residues. CDR3 in DNA: TGCAGTGCTCACCCGCGTTTGGGCGGGGACAATGAGCAGTTCTTC. Amino acid sequence: CSAHPRLGGDNEQFF.

This clonotype was counted between two and nine times. This chain connects TRBV13 to TRBJ2-1; 7 bases are shared with TRBD2. With 2 bases clipped from V and 7 bases from J, the junction kept 5 bases outside the gene matches. Germline loops: CDR1 PRHDT, CDR2 FYEKMQ (reference sequence). The CDR3 has 14 amino acids. The CDR3 nucleotides read TGTGCCAGCAGCTTATTTGTGCGGGAGAATGAGCAGTTCTTC. Residues: CASSLFVRENEQFF.

This clonotype was seen repeatedly, ten times or more. The chain uses TRBV18 and TRBJ2-7, with TRBD1 matching 8 bases. CDR3 length equals 15 residues. V trimming: 0 bases; J trimming: 3 bases; junction bases outside the gene matches: 4. Per germline, CDR1 KGHSH and CDR2 LQKENI. The CDR3 DNA sequence: TGTGCCAGCTCACCACCTGGGACAGGAGTCTACGAGCAGTACTTC. Its translation is CASSPPGTGVYEQYF.

This clonotype appeared many times. V usage is TRBV5-1 and J usage is TRBJ2-3; D tentatively fits TRBD1 or TRBD2 (5 bases each). The germline V gene encodes CDR1 SGHRS and CDR2 YFSETQ. The CDR3 runs 14 residues. V was trimmed by 5 bases and J by 1 base, leaving 11 bases between them. The CDR3 region is CASSRDGRTDTQYF. The CDR3, as DNA: TGCGCCAGCAGTCGGGACGGCCGCACAGATACGCAGTATTTT. Using reference TRBV5-1 and TRBJ2-3 for the parts outside the CDR3, the full variable domain is KAGVTQTPRYLIKTRGQQVTLSCSPISGHRSVSWYQQTPGQGLQFLFEYFSETQRNKGNFPGRFSGRQFSNSRSEMNVSTLELGDSALYLCASSRDGRTDTQYFGPGTRLTVL.

The sample holds many counts of this clonotype. The junction differs from germline at one of its ends, possibly a read error. The rearrangement links TRBV30 to TRBJ2-3; D assignment may be TRBD1 or TRBD2 (6 bases each). This CDR3 region has 11 residues. Germline V gives CDR1 GTSNPN, CDR2 SVGIG (reference sequence). The CDR3 sequence: CAWRGFDTQYF. The CDR3 region has the DNA TGTGCGTGGAGGGGGTTCGATACGCAGTATTTT.

V is TRBV27 and J is TRBJ2-3; the D gene could be TRBD1 or TRBD2 (6 bases each). Looked up from germline, CDR1 is MNHEY and CDR2 is SMNVEV (reference sequence). Trimming took off 6 bases at V and 3 bases at J, with 19 bases between the two ends. The CDR3 is 16 amino acids. Here the CDR3 DNA reads TGTGCCAGCAGCTCCCAGGGGAGGTATTGGACAGATACGCAGTATTTT. This codes for CASSSQGRYWTDTQYF.

The chain joins TRBV20-1 to TRBJ1-5, with D perhaps TRBD1 (5 bases). Trimming cost V 1 base and J 6 bases, with 16 bases left between them. The V gene's germline CDR1 is DFQATT and CDR2 SNEGSKA (reference sequence). The CDR3 length is 15 residues. Here the CDR3 reads CSARARGTLSQPQHF. The CDR3 nucleotides are TGCAGTGCTAGAGCGAGGGGAACCCTCAGTCAGCCCCAGCATTTT.

The sample holds many counts of this clonotype. Since a much larger clone is just one base distant, this may be a read error. V gene TRBV7-3 combines with J gene TRBJ2-2, with D possibly being TRBD2 (5 bases). The V gene's germline CDR1 is SGHTA and CDR2 FQGTGA. V was pared by 2 bases and J by 1 base, with 5 bases between. The CDR3 length is 14 residues. The CDR3 spells CASSLEGNTGELFF. CDR3 sequence (DNA): TGTGCCAGCAGCTTAGAGGGGAACACCGGGGAGCTGTTTTTT.

At least ten counts were recorded for this clonotype. The CDR3 is CSARAIAGGTDTQYF. The DNA for the CDR3 is TGCAGTGCTAGAGCGATAGCGGGAGGCACAGATACGCAGTATTTT. This chain links TRBV20-1 with TRBJ2-3; 9 bases fit TRBD2. Trimming removed 1 base from V and 1 base from J; junction bases left unmatched: 3. Per germline, CDR1 DFQATT and CDR2 SNEGSKA (reference sequence). The length of the CDR3 is 15 residues.

In its sample, this clonotype was seen many times. The junction departs from germline at one end; a sequencing error may be responsible. The chain couples TRBV2 to TRBJ1-2; D is ambiguous. CDR1 and CDR2 (germline): SNHLY, FYNNEI. The CDR3 length is 10 residues. The CDR3 region has the DNA TGTGCCAGCAGTGAAGGTAGCGGCTACTTC. Its protein is CASSEGSGYF.

At least ten counts were recorded for this clonotype. The chain has TRBV28 and TRBJ1-1, with a tentative D call TRBD1 (6 bases). This CDR3 contains 18 residues. V was clipped by 3 bases and J by 1 base, with 21 bases between them. Germline V gene lookup returns CDR1 MDHEN and CDR2 SYDVKM. The CDR3, as DNA: TGTGCCAGCAGTTTCCCCTCCAACTCAGGGGAGGGGAACACTGAAGCTTTCTTT. Protein sequence: CASSFPSNSGEGNTEAFF.

This clonotype was observed a few times. The CDR3 here is CAWSGGGYQPQHF. The CDR3, as DNA: TGTGCCTGGAGTGGGGGAGGGTATCAGCCCCAGCATTTT. This sequence joins TRBV30 and TRBJ1-5; no clear D. The germline V gene has CDR1 GTSNPN and CDR2 SVGIG (reference sequence). Trimming pared 1 base from V and 5 bases from J, leaving 9 bases between. This CDR3 region has 13 residues.

This clonotype was recorded many times. The J gene is TRBJ2-1, the V gene TRBV6-1, with D perhaps TRBD1 (6 bases). Germline CDR1 is MNHNS and CDR2 is SASEGT. Trimming pared 2 bases from V and 6 bases from J, leaving 20 bases between. This CDR3 comprises 17 residues. CDR3 protein: CASSESPTGNKINEQFF. DNA of the CDR3: TGTGCCAGCAGTGAATCCCCTACAGGGAATAAAATCAATGAGCAGTTCTTC.

A few counts support this clonotype. This likely comes from a read error, as the CDR3 has no conserved phenylalanine or tryptophan at its end. CDR3 amino acids: CASSQTERETQYL. DNA of the CDR3: TGTGCCAGCAGCCAGACAGAAAGGGAGACCCAGTACCTC. The chain joins TRBV12-3 or TRBV12-4 to TRBJ2-5; D might be TRBD1 (5 bases). V lost 6 bases and J 5 bases, leaving 13 bases between the germline ends. This CDR3 region has 13 residues.